Following are 25 T cell receptor beta chains from one sample sequenced in a study of graft-versus-host responses after intestinal transplantation. The antigens for these receptors are not known. Profiled with immunoSEQ multiplex PCR; TCRdb holds only in-frame clones, not every one. The sample has about 85,000 clones, approximately 89% seen once; the top ten hold less than 8.5%. The sequencing here drew on unstimulated CD8+ T cells sorted from spleen or lymph node cells, taken before transplant. The receptors were sampled from a human donor who was the organ donor for an intestinal transplant.

As regards this clone: In the same sample, other DNA sequences code for this CDR3. The rearrangement links TRBV9 to TRBJ1-2, with a tentative D call TRBD1 (6 bases). The germline V and J ends were trimmed by 0 bases and 4 bases, with 10 bases remaining between them. From germline, CDR1 is SGDLS and CDR2 YYNGEE. The CDR3 spans 14 residues. CDR3: CASSVVETGYGYTF. As DNA, the CDR3 is TGTGCCAGCAGCGTAGTGGAGACAGGCTATGGCTACACCTTC.

This clone was detected once. This chain joins TRBV7-9 and TRBJ2-7, with D perhaps TRBD2 (6 bases). This CDR3 region has 14 residues. Looked up from germline, CDR1 is SEHNR and CDR2 is FQNEAQ (reference sequence). With 1 base removed from V and 4 bases from J, the gap between germline ends came to 11 bases. The CDR3 sequence: CASSLVGGNYEQYF. Written as DNA, the CDR3 is TGTGCCAGCAGCTTAGTCGGAGGGAATTACGAGCAGTACTTC.

The rearrangement joins TRBV4-1 to TRBJ2-2; 9 nucleotides align to TRBD1. The CDR3 covers 20 residues. Germline assignment: CDR1 MGHRA and CDR2 YSYEKL. The V and J ends lost 3 bases and 5 bases, in that order; junction bases with no gene match: 19. The CDR3 region has the DNA TGCGCCAGCAGCCATCCGATTTCGGCCGGGACAGGGTCGGTAACCGGGGAGCTGTTTTTT. Protein: CASSHPISAGTGSVTGELFF.

V and J are TRBV11-2 and TRBJ2-2; D gene uncertain. With 3 bases removed from V and 5 bases from J, the gap between germline ends came to 7 bases. The CDR3 length is 13 residues. Per germline, CDR1 SGHAT and CDR2 FQNNGV. CDR3: CASSFGRTGELFF. In DNA form, the CDR3 reads TGTGCCAGCAGCTTTGGACGGACCGGGGAGCTGTTTTTT.

The chain couples TRBV9 to TRBJ1-2; the match to TRBD1 covers 8 bases. V shed 0 bases, J shed 4 bases, and the junction held 2 bases outside the gene matches. Germline loops: CDR1 SGDLS, CDR2 YYNGEE. CDR3 size: 14 residues. Here the CDR3 reads CASSVAGGVYGYTF. As DNA, the CDR3 is TGTGCCAGCAGCGTAGCAGGGGGCGTCTATGGCTACACCTTC.

The chain uses TRBV4-2 and TRBJ2-1; 10 positions match TRBD2. The ends lost 3 bases at V and 7 bases at J; junction bases unmatched: 9. Germline loops: CDR1 LGHNA, CDR2 YNFKEQ. The CDR3 is made up of 16 amino acids. The CDR3 reads CASSQRSGGAGNEQFF. In DNA form, the CDR3 reads TGTGCCAGCAGCCAGCGAAGCGGGGGGGCGGGAAATGAGCAGTTCTTC.

The V call is TRBV7-3, the J call TRBJ2-3, with D perhaps TRBD2 (6 bases). The CDR3 totals 15 residues. Trimming left V 2 bases short and J 2 bases short, with 11 bases between. The germline CDR1 and CDR2 sequences are SGHTA and FQGTGA. The CDR3 region has the DNA TGTGCCAGCAGCTTAGTGGGCGGGGCCACAGATACGCAGTATTTT. Encoded protein: CASSLVGGATDTQYF.

The rearrangement uses TRBV27 and TRBJ2-7; possibly TRBD1 for D (5 bases). V was trimmed by 3 bases and J by 2 bases, leaving 8 bases between them. Germline CDR1 reads MNHEY; CDR2 reads SMNVEV (reference sequence). There are 13 residues in the CDR3. CDR3 bases: TGTGCCAGCAGTTTGGGCAGGGCCTACGAGCAGTACTTC. This codes for CASSLGRAYEQYF.

This clone showed up just once. The chain carries TRBV13 and TRBJ1-5; maybe TRBD1 (5 bases). The germline V gene has CDR1 PRHDT and CDR2 FYEKMQ (reference sequence). The V gene lost 2 bases and the J gene lost 7 bases, with 12 bases spanning the gap. CDR3 length: 14 residues. The CDR3 nucleotides read TGTGCCAGCAGCTTAAGGTGGGGCGCACAGCCCCAGCATTTT. Protein: CASSLRWGAQPQHF.

The V and J genes are TRBV25-1 and TRBJ2-1, with 8 bases matching TRBD2. Germline trimming cut 3 bases from V and 14 bases from J; bases unmatched to any gene: 12. CDR1 is MGHDK and CDR2 is SYGVNS in the germline V gene. The CDR3 has 14 amino acids. DNA of the CDR3: TGTGCCAGCAGTGACGATCCTCGGGGGGGGGCGGAGTTCTTC. It is translated as CASSDDPRGGAEFF.

V gene TRBV27 combines with J gene TRBJ1-2; maybe TRBD1 (6 bases). Germline assignment: CDR1 MNHEY and CDR2 SMNVEV (reference sequence). CDR3 length: 15 residues. Between the trimmed V and J ends, which lost 7 bases and 4 bases, there was a span of 19 bases. In nucleotides, the CDR3 is TGTGCCAGCACGGAAAGGGGGGGCGCCGGCTATGGCTACACCTTC. Translating it yields CASTERGGAGYGYTF.

V is TRBV7-9 and J is TRBJ2-7; 7 bases line up with TRBD1. The length of the CDR3 is 12 residues. Germline CDR1 SEHNR, CDR2 FQNEAQ (reference sequence). V dropped 5 bases and J dropped 5; count of bases not matched to a gene: 3. The CDR3 region has the DNA TGTGCCAGCAGCCCTACAGGGGACGAGCAGTACTTC. Encoded protein: CASSPTGDEQYF.

V usage is TRBV5-1 and J usage is TRBJ2-1; the D gene is possibly TRBD1 (5 bases). Germline V lookup: CDR1 SGHRS, CDR2 YFSETQ. The CDR3 covers 14 residues. V lost 2 bases to trimming and J lost 2 bases, with 8 bases between them. CDR3 sequence: CASSFLQAYNEQFF. The DNA for the CDR3 is TGCGCCAGCAGCTTCTTACAGGCCTACAATGAGCAGTTCTTC. The full variable domain, with the rest looked up from reference TRBV5-1 and TRBJ2-1, is KAGVTQTPRYLIKTRGQQVTLSCSPISGHRSVSWYQQTPGQGLQFLFEYFSETQRNKGNFPGRFSGRQFSNSRSEMNVSTLELGDSALYLCASSFLQAYNEQFFGPGTRLTVL.

The V and J genes are TRBV5-4 and TRBJ1-1; no firm D call. V lost 5 bases and J lost 1, with 6 bases in between. CDR1 is SGHNT and CDR2 is YYREEE in the germline V gene (reference sequence). CDR3 length equals 12 residues. The CDR3 bases are TGTGCCAGCAGGGTCGCGAACACTGAAGCTTTCTTT. Its protein product is CASRVANTEAFF.

The V and J genes are TRBV9 and TRBJ1-2; weak D call: TRBD1 (5 bases). CDR1 is SGDLS and CDR2 is YYNGEE in the germline V gene. Trimming stripped 0 bases from V and 4 bases from J, with 16 bases between. CDR3 length: 16 amino acids. The CDR3 region has the DNA TGTGCCAGCAGCGTAGCTGCCTGGTGGGGGTTCTATGGCTACACCTTC. Encoded protein: CASSVAAWWGFYGYTF.

The chain has TRBV7-6 and TRBJ2-7; the D is unclear. The CDR3 covers 13 residues. The germline V and J ends were trimmed by 4 bases and 7 bases, with 14 bases remaining between them. Germline loops: CDR1 SGHVS, CDR2 FNYEAQ. The CDR3 protein is CASSSNSIGEQYF. The DNA for the CDR3 is TGTGCCAGCAGCTCTAACTCCATTGGGGAGCAGTACTTC. Filled out from reference TRBV7-6 and TRBJ2-7, the complete variable domain reads GAGVSQSPRYKVTKRGQDVALRCDPISGHVSLYWYRQALGQGPEFLTYFNYEAQQDKSGLPNDRFSAERPEGSISTLTIQRTEQRDSAMYRCASSSNSIGEQYFGPGTRLTVT.

The chain carries TRBV14 and TRBJ2-2, with D unresolved. Germline CDR1 reads SGHDN; CDR2 reads FVKESK. The CDR3 sequence is 14 residues long. V gave up 4 bases and J gave up 0 bases, with 6 bases separating them. CDR3 protein: CASSRQPNTGELFF. CDR3 coding DNA: TGTGCCAGCAGCCGCCAGCCGAACACCGGGGAGCTGTTTTTT.

There are a few counts of this clone. The V gene is TRBV4-1, the J gene TRBJ1-1; 7 nucleotides align to TRBD1. Unmatched junction bases numbered 9, after V lost 4 bases and J lost 1 base. Germline V lookup: CDR1 MGHRA, CDR2 YSYEKL. CDR3 length equals 16 residues. The CDR3 nucleotides read TGCGCCAGCAGCCCCCTAGGGACAGACACGAACACTGAAGCTTTCTTT. It is translated as CASSPLGTDTNTEAFF.

J is TRBJ2-1 and V is TRBV4-1; no firm D call. CDR1 and CDR2 (germline): MGHRA, YSYEKL. CDR3 length: 17 amino acids. V was cut by 1 base and J by 10 bases, with 23 bases left in between. CDR3 sequence reads: CASSQATTGGSPREQFF. The CDR3 coding sequence is TGCGCCAGCAGCCAAGCAACAACCGGTGGGTCACCCAGGGAGCAGTTCTTC.

The chain carries TRBV11-2 and TRBJ2-1; D unresolved. The CDR3 contains 11 residues. Per germline, CDR1 SGHAT and CDR2 FQNNGV. The V gene lost 3 bases and the J gene lost 3 bases, with 0 bases spanning the gap. CDR3 sequence reads: CASSFYNEQFF. The CDR3 DNA reads as TGTGCCAGCAGCTTCTACAATGAGCAGTTCTTC.

The chain combines TRBV5-6 with TRBJ2-7; no firm D call. Trimming took off 4 bases at V and 2 bases at J, with 13 bases between the two ends. From germline, CDR1 is SGHDT and CDR2 YYEEEE. This CDR3 is 14 amino acids long. The CDR3 nucleotides read TGTGCCAGCAGCGCCAATTGGCCTACCTACGAGCAGTACTTC. Translated, it gives CASSANWPTYEQYF.

The V gene is TRBV5-1, the J gene TRBJ2-3; 10 bases are shared with TRBD2. CDR1 is SGHRS, CDR2 YFSETQ, per germline. The CDR3 spans 16 residues. J gave up 4 bases and V 2 bases, and 7 bases lay outside the gene matches. CDR3 residues: CASSFPPSGSADTQYF. CDR3 bases: TGCGCCAGCAGCTTCCCCCCTAGCGGGAGCGCAGATACGCAGTATTTT.

This chain uses TRBV11-2 with TRBJ1-6, with 7 positions matching TRBD1. J gave up 7 bases and V 5 bases, and 8 bases lay outside the gene matches. Germline-derived CDR1 and CDR2 are SGHAT and FQNNGV. The CDR3 spans 15 residues. The CDR3 DNA sequence: TGTGCCAGCAGCGCCAACAGGGGTCAAAATTCACCCCTCCACTTT. Translating gives CASSANRGQNSPLHF.

The CDR3 reads CASSPDGNYYEQYF. The CDR3, as DNA: TGTGCCAGCAGCCCCGACGGAAATTACTACGAGCAGTACTTC. The gene calls are TRBV27 and TRBJ2-7, with D unresolved. The CDR3 covers 14 residues. Trimming stripped 6 bases from V and 3 bases from J, with 15 bases between. Germline V lookup: CDR1 MNHEY, CDR2 SMNVEV (reference sequence).

The genes are TRBV19 and TRBJ1-1; 7 bases agree with TRBD1. V shed 8 bases and J 1 base; nucleotides not matched to a gene: 4. Germline CDR1 and CDR2: LNHDA and SQIVND (reference sequence). This CDR3 spans 13 amino acids. The CDR3 sequence is CASVQGQNTEAFF. In nucleotides, the CDR3 is TGTGCCAGTGTACAGGGGCAGAACACTGAAGCTTTCTTT.